This TCR beta chain was retrieved from a study of cytomegalovirus exposure and HLA in healthy donors. Study-wide points: Previous analysis showed most TCR beta V segments were productive about 87% or about 30% of the time. A missense variant in DCLRE1C was later tied to TCR beta V- and J-gene trimming. The number of N-insertions in an Asian-associated ancestry cluster was reportedly below the roughly 700-donor mean in a later analysis. It was in a later analysis that TCR association rates were seen to vary by HLA locus, highest for DRB1 and lowest for HLA-C.

Regarding this clone: Its target is not known.

V lost 4 bases, J lost 7 bases, and 11 bases lay in between. This CDR3 spans 14 amino acids. The germline V gene encodes CDR1 SGHTA and CDR2 FQGNSA. 60 Vbeta and 13 Jbeta primers were used in PCR. The protocol was immunoSEQ multiplex PCR, while the TCRdb copy is restricted to in-frame clones and leaves out a portion. In the table there are under 200,000 clones, around four fifths of which are singletons. The TCR originated in a male donor in good health and CMV-seropositive. The sample taken for sequencing was PBMCs. The rearrangement links TRBV7-2 to TRBJ1-6; no clear D gene. DNA for the CDR3: TGTGCCAGCAGCTCCCGGTCCCCCAATTCACCCCTCCACTTT. Translated, it gives CASSSRSPNSPLHF.